The clone carrying this T cell receptor beta chain was observed a few times. The CDR3 length is 15 residues. Germline V gene data show CDR1 as LGHNA and CDR2 as YNFKEQ. V dropped 1 base and J dropped 1 base, with 10 bases sitting between them. The time point was: pre-sensitization, week 0. Specified treatment: therapeutic diphenylcyclopropenone sensitization with weekly scalp DPC. The sample comes from a study of human T cells and chemical hapten exposure. MiXCR, applied by TCRdb to the RACE reads, yields one record per CDR3 protein. The data show about 350,000 distinct CDR3 sequences, 5% to 6.5% seen once.

The clonotype originates from a woman aged 18-30 years with alopecia areata. Some clones in this sample may be carry-over from other donors' samples. This chain joins TRBV4-2 and TRBJ1-2, with D unclear. This specimen was whole blood, taken in connection with sensitization to the hapten diphenylcyclopropenone (DPC). Here the CDR3 reads CASSQVGGINYGYTF. CDR3 bases: TGTGCCAGCAGCCAAGTTGGAGGGATTAACTATGGCTACACCTTC.